This T cell receptor (beta chain) was identified during a study of cytomegalovirus exposure and HLA in healthy donors. Study-wide results and caveats: Researchers catalogued some 160 TCR beta chains as cytomegalovirus-associated.

Comment on this clone: The antigen remains undetermined.

Measured with immunoSEQ multiplex PCR; TCRdb has only the in-frame clones, and not every one. The profile shows about 170,000 clones, roughly 86% of them singletons. Trimming removed 7 bases from V and 2 bases from J; junction bases left unmatched: 6. Germline V gives CDR1 MDHEN, CDR2 SYDVKM. The CDR3 is 14 residues long. The rearrangement links TRBV28 to TRBJ2-7; 9 bases match TRBD2. This clonotype was sampled from a woman between 18 and 29 years old in good health and CMV-seropositive. Sequencing was carried out using PBMCs. CDR3 residues: CASKPGLATYEQYF. In nucleotides, the CDR3 is TGTGCCAGCAAGCCGGGACTAGCCACCTACGAGCAGTACTTC.